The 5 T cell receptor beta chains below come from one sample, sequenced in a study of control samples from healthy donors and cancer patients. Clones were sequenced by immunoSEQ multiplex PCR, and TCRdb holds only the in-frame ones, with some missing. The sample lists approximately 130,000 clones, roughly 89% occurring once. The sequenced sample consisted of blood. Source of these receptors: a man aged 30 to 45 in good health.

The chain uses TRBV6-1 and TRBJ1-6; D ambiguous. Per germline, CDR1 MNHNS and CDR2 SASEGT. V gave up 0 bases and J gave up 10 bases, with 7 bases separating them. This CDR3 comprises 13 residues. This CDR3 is CASSEAGGSPLHF. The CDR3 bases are TGTGCCAGCAGTGAAGCGGGAGGATCACCCCTCCACTTT.

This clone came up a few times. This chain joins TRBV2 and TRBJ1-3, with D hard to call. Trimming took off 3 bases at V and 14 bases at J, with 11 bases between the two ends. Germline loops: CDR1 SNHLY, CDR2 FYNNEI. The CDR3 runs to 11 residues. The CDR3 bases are TGTGCCAGCAGTGATTGGGGTTCCGTATATTTT. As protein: CASSDWGSVYF.

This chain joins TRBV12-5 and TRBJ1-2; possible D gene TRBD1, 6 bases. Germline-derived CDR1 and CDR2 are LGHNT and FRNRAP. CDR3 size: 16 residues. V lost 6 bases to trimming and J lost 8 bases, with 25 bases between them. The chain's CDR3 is CASGPEGGPAMVGYTF. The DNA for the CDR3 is TGTGCTAGTGGCCCGGAGGGGGGGCCCGCTATGGTCGGCTACACCTTC.

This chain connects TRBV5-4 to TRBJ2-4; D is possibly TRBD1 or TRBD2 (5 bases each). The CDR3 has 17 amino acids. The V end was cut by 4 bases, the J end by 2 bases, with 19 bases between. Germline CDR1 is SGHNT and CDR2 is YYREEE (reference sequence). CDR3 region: CASSTGLGWRTKNIQYF. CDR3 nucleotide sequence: TGTGCCAGCAGCACAGGACTGGGCTGGAGAACCAAAAACATTCAGTACTTC.

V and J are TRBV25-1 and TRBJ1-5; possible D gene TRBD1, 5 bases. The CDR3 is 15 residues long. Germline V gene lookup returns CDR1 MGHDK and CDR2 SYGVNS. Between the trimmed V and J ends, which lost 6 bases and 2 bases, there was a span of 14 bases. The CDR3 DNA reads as TGTGCCAGCAGGTCGACAGTCTGGGGCAATCAGCCCCAGCATTTT. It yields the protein CASRSTVWGNQPQHF. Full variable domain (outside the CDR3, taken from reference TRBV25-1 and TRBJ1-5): EADIYQTPRYLVIGTGKKITLECSQTMGHDKMYWYQQDPGMELHLIHYSYGVNSTEKGDLSSESTVSRIRTEHFPLTLESARPSHTSQYLCASRSTVWGNQPQHFGDGTRLSIL.